The entry that follows covers one T cell receptor (beta chain) sequence. The antigen remains unidentified. The use of a sample-barcoded 5' primer and a J-beta primer mix characterized a second PCR of roughly 7 to 11 cycles. In TCRdb, the 5' RACE reads were re-called with MiXCR into one record per CDR3 protein. The profile shows 650,000 to 700,000 distinct CDR3 sequences, about 30% of them singletons. The ends lost 5 bases at V and 8 bases at J; junction bases unmatched: 6. CDR1 is MNHNS, CDR2 SASEGT, per germline. This CDR3 has 14 residues. The data were taken from a study of blood T cells in healthy people across ages. Study conclusions and caveats: Across samples, TCR beta diversity tracked strongly with naive T cell percentage. Diversity of TCR beta per million T cells declined in a roughly linear way with age.

V usage is TRBV6-1 and J usage is TRBJ2-1, with 10 positions matching TRBD2. Material for sequencing was blood. This TCR was recovered from a woman older than 75 in good health. The CDR3 region has the DNA TGTGCCAGCAGTAACAGCGGGAGGGCCGATGAGCAGTTCTTC. It yields the protein CASSNSGRADEQFF.